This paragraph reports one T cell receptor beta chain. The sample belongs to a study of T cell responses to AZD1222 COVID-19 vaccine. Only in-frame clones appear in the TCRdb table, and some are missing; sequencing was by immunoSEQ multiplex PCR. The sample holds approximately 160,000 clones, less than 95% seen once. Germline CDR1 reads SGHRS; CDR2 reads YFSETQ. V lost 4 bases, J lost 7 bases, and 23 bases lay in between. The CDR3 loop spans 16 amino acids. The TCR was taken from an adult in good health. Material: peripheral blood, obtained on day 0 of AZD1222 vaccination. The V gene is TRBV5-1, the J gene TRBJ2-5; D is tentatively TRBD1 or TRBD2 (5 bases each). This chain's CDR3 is CASSGGSGTLSGTQYF. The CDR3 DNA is TGCGCCAGCAGCGGGGGAAGTGGGACCCTGTCCGGGACCCAGTACTTC.